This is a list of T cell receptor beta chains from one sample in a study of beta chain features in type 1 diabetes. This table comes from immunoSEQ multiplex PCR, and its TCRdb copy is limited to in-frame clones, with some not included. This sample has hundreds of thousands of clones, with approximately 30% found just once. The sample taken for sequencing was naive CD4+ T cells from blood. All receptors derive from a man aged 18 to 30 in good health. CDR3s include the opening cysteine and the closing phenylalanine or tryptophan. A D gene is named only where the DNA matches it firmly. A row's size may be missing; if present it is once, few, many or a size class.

cdr3_nt: TGTGCCTGGAGGTTCCCCGGGGGGGAGACCCAGTACTTC
cdr3_aa: CAWRFPGGETQYF
d_call: TRBD2
clone_size: -
j_call: TRBJ2-5
v_call: TRBV30

cdr3_nt: TGCAGCGTTGGAGGGGGCTCCTACAATGAGCAGTTCTTC
cdr3_aa: CSVGGGSYNEQFF
d_call: -
clone_size: few
j_call: TRBJ2-1
v_call: TRBV29-1

cdr3_nt: TGCGCCAGCAGCTTCAGCCAGACCACAGATACGCAGTATTTT
cdr3_aa: CASSFSQTTDTQYF
d_call: -
clone_size: once
j_call: TRBJ2-3
v_call: TRBV5-1

cdr3_nt: TGTGCCACCAGCAGAGGCCAGTACACCTACAATGAGCAGTTCTTC
cdr3_aa: CATSRGQYTYNEQFF
d_call: -
clone_size: -
j_call: TRBJ2-1
v_call: TRBV15

cdr3_nt: TGTGCCAGCAGTCGCGGACAGGGGGCGAATGAGCAGTTCTTC
cdr3_aa: CASSRGQGANEQFF
d_call: TRBD1
clone_size: -
j_call: TRBJ2-1
v_call: TRBV6-5

cdr3_nt: TGTGCCAGCAGCTCACGAACCGGGACTAGCGGACCGGGGGCCCAGTACTTC
cdr3_aa: CASSSRTGTSGPGAQYF
d_call: TRBD2
clone_size: -
j_call: TRBJ2-5
v_call: TRBV7-2

cdr3_nt: TGTGCCAGCAGCCCTAGGGACAGGGCGAACACTGAAGCTTTCTTT
cdr3_aa: CASSPRDRANTEAFF
d_call: TRBD1
clone_size: -
j_call: TRBJ1-1
v_call: TRBV5-4

cdr3_nt: TGTGCCAGCAGCTTCCGCGCGGAGAATGAAAAACTGTTTTTT
cdr3_aa: CASSFRAENEKLFF
d_call: -
clone_size: -
j_call: TRBJ1-4
v_call: TRBV7-8

cdr3_nt: TGTGCCTGGAGTGGACAGGGGAACGGAAACACCATATATTTT
cdr3_aa: CAWSGQGNGNTIYF
d_call: TRBD1
clone_size: -
j_call: TRBJ1-3
v_call: TRBV30

cdr3_nt: TGTGCCAGCAGCTTAGATCCGGGGCACTCCTACGAGCAGTACTTC
cdr3_aa: CASSLDPGHSYEQYF
d_call: -
clone_size: once
j_call: TRBJ2-7
v_call: TRBV11-2

cdr3_nt: TGTGCCAGCAAACTTACAGGGGTAAACTATGGCTACACCTTC
cdr3_aa: CASKLTGVNYGYTF
d_call: TRBD1
clone_size: once
j_call: TRBJ1-2
v_call: TRBV2

cdr3_nt: TGCGCCAGCAGCTTGACTCCAGGGAAAACCTACGAGCAGTACTTC
cdr3_aa: CASSLTPGKTYEQYF
d_call: -
clone_size: -
j_call: TRBJ2-7
v_call: TRBV5-1

cdr3_nt: TGTGCCAGCAGCTTAATGACTAGCGGGGGGTTTGGAACCCAGTACTTC
cdr3_aa: CASSLMTSGGFGTQYF
d_call: TRBD2
clone_size: few
j_call: TRBJ2-5
v_call: TRBV7-6

cdr3_nt: TGTGCCAGCAGCCCGGGACTAGCGGGAGTGCCTGCGGTGGGTGAGCAGTTCTTC
cdr3_aa: CASSPGLAGVPAVGEQFF
d_call: TRBD2
clone_size: -
j_call: TRBJ2-1
v_call: TRBV4-2

cdr3_nt: TGTGCCAGCAGTTTATATCAGCCCCAGCATTTT
cdr3_aa: CASSLYQPQHF
d_call: -
clone_size: -
j_call: TRBJ1-5
v_call: TRBV27

cdr3_nt: TGTGCCAGCAGTCGGTTCGGCGCGAACACCGGGGAGCTGTTTTTT
cdr3_aa: CASSRFGANTGELFF
d_call: -
clone_size: -
j_call: TRBJ2-2
v_call: TRBV27

cdr3_nt: TGTGCCAGCTCACCACGAGTGGGATGGAGAGAGACCCAGTACTTC
cdr3_aa: CASSPRVGWRETQYF
d_call: -
clone_size: -
j_call: TRBJ2-5
v_call: TRBV18

cdr3_nt: TGTGCCAGCTCACCCATACTAGCGGGAGGCGAGCAGTACTTC
cdr3_aa: CASSPILAGGEQYF
d_call: TRBD2
clone_size: -
j_call: TRBJ2-7
v_call: TRBV18

cdr3_nt: TGTGCCAGCGGCACAGGGTCTGGAAACACCATATATTTT
cdr3_aa: CASGTGSGNTIYF
d_call: -
clone_size: few
j_call: TRBJ1-3
v_call: TRBV25-1

cdr3_nt: TGTGCCAGCAGCTCGCCGGGAGGGGAAAAACTGTTTTTT
cdr3_aa: CASSSPGGEKLFF
d_call: -
clone_size: few
j_call: TRBJ1-4
v_call: TRBV7-2

cdr3_nt: TGTGCCAGCAGTCGAGACAGAGCCTACGAGCAGTACTTC
cdr3_aa: CASSRDRAYEQYF
d_call: -
clone_size: few
j_call: TRBJ2-7
v_call: TRBV5-4

cdr3_nt: TGTGCCAGCAGTTACTCTGCAGGGGGAGACCAAGAGACCCAGTACTTC
cdr3_aa: CASSYSAGGDQETQYF
d_call: TRBD1
clone_size: few
j_call: TRBJ2-5
v_call: TRBV6-6

cdr3_nt: TGTGCCAGCAGCCCGGAGAGGGGGGTCCAAGAGACCCAGTACTTC
cdr3_aa: CASSPERGVQETQYF
d_call: -
clone_size: -
j_call: TRBJ2-5
v_call: TRBV9

cdr3_nt: TGTGCCTGGAGGCCCCGTCTGGCTGAAGCTTTCTTT
cdr3_aa: CAWRPRLAEAFF
d_call: -
clone_size: few
j_call: TRBJ1-1
v_call: TRBV30

cdr3_nt: TGCGCCAGCAGCCAAGATCTTCGAGGACAGGGCGGGTTTAATGAGCAGTTCTTC
cdr3_aa: CASSQDLRGQGGFNEQFF
d_call: TRBD1
clone_size: once
j_call: TRBJ2-1
v_call: TRBV4-3

cdr3_nt: TGTGCCAGCTCACCCCAGGACAGGGTCGCTTTCTTT
cdr3_aa: CASSPQDRVAFF
d_call: TRBD1
clone_size: few
j_call: TRBJ1-1
v_call: TRBV18

cdr3_nt: TGTGCCAGCAGCGGATACAGGGTCGGCACAGATACGCAGTATTTT
cdr3_aa: CASSGYRVGTDTQYF
d_call: -
clone_size: few
j_call: TRBJ2-3
v_call: TRBV7-9

cdr3_nt: TGTGCCAGCAGCTTGGCGGACCCGTACGAGCAGTACTTC
cdr3_aa: CASSLADPYEQYF
d_call: -
clone_size: -
j_call: TRBJ2-7
v_call: TRBV7-9

cdr3_nt: TGTGCCAGCAGCTTAGGGAGTTACAATGAGCAGTTCTTC
cdr3_aa: CASSLGSYNEQFF
d_call: -
clone_size: few
j_call: TRBJ2-1
v_call: TRBV11-2

cdr3_nt: TGTGCCAGCAGCCGCAGGGTAGCGGGAGACACAGATACGCAGTATTTT
cdr3_aa: CASSRRVAGDTDTQYF
d_call: TRBD2
clone_size: few
j_call: TRBJ2-3
v_call: TRBV7-9

cdr3_nt: TGCGCCAGCAGCCATATAGGACTAGCCCCGGAGACCCAGTACTTC
cdr3_aa: CASSHIGLAPETQYF
d_call: TRBD2
clone_size: -
j_call: TRBJ2-5
v_call: TRBV4-3

cdr3_nt: TGTGCCAGCAGTCCTAGACAGTCTAGCACAGATACGCAGTATTTT
cdr3_aa: CASSPRQSSTDTQYF
d_call: -
clone_size: few
j_call: TRBJ2-3
v_call: TRBV6-1

cdr3_nt: TGTGCCAGCAGTGAAGGGGGAGGGCAAGAGACCCAGTACTTC
cdr3_aa: CASSEGGGQETQYF
d_call: -
clone_size: -
j_call: TRBJ2-5
v_call: TRBV28

cdr3_nt: TGTGCCTGGAGTGCGGACAGAAAGAACGCTGAAGCTTTCTTT
cdr3_aa: CAWSADRKNAEAFF
d_call: -
clone_size: few
j_call: TRBJ1-1
v_call: TRBV30

cdr3_nt: TGTGCCAGCAGCCCAAGGGCACACCAAGGAGAGACCCAGTACTTC
cdr3_aa: CASSPRAHQGETQYF
d_call: -
clone_size: -
j_call: TRBJ2-5
v_call: TRBV7-3

cdr3_nt: TGTGCCAGCAGCCGAACAGGGGGCTTCACTGAAGCTTTCTTT
cdr3_aa: CASSRTGGFTEAFF
d_call: TRBD1
clone_size: -
j_call: TRBJ1-1
v_call: TRBV7-9

cdr3_nt: TGTGCCTGGAGGCAGGATACTATGAACACTGAAGCTTTCTTT
cdr3_aa: CAWRQDTMNTEAFF
d_call: -
clone_size: -
j_call: TRBJ1-1
v_call: TRBV30

cdr3_nt: TGCGCCAGCAGAGCGACAGGGAGAGAGACCCAGTACTTC
cdr3_aa: CASRATGRETQYF
d_call: TRBD1
clone_size: few
j_call: TRBJ2-5
v_call: TRBV5-1

cdr3_nt: TGTGCCAGCACCGAGAGGACAGGGTTAGAAAAACTGTTTTTT
cdr3_aa: CASTERTGLEKLFF
d_call: TRBD1
clone_size: -
j_call: TRBJ1-4
v_call: TRBV28

cdr3_nt: TGTGCCAGCAACGCGGGACAGGGAGTTGGCTACACCTTC
cdr3_aa: CASNAGQGVGYTF
d_call: TRBD1
clone_size: few
j_call: TRBJ1-2
v_call: TRBV28

cdr3_nt: TGCGCCAGCAGCCAACAGAGGCAGCAGACCCAGTACTTC
cdr3_aa: CASSQQRQQTQYF
d_call: -
clone_size: few
j_call: TRBJ2-5
v_call: TRBV4-1

cdr3_nt: TGCAGCGTTGCCCGGGACAGGGGGCGATTAAACACTGAAGCTTTCTTT
cdr3_aa: CSVARDRGRLNTEAFF
d_call: TRBD1
clone_size: -
j_call: TRBJ1-1
v_call: TRBV29-1

cdr3_nt: TGTGCCAGCAGCATCGAGCACTACTACGAGCAGTACTTC
cdr3_aa: CASSIEHYYEQYF
d_call: -
clone_size: few
j_call: TRBJ2-7
v_call: TRBV7-3

cdr3_nt: TGCAGCGTTGATATGACAGGGGCTAACACTGAAGCTTTCTTT
cdr3_aa: CSVDMTGANTEAFF
d_call: TRBD1
clone_size: -
j_call: TRBJ1-1
v_call: TRBV29-1

cdr3_nt: TGTGCCAGCAGCTTCTCCGGGACTATTTTGTATTTT
cdr3_aa: CASSFSGTILYF
d_call: TRBD2
clone_size: -
j_call: TRBJ2-3
v_call: TRBV7-9

cdr3_nt: TGTGCCATCAAGGACAGCTCAGATACGCAGTATTTT
cdr3_aa: CAIKDSSDTQYF
d_call: -
clone_size: -
j_call: TRBJ2-3
v_call: TRBV10-3

cdr3_nt: TGTGCCAGCAGCTTAGAGTGGGCTAGCCAAGAGACCCAGTACTTC
cdr3_aa: CASSLEWASQETQYF
d_call: -
clone_size: few
j_call: TRBJ2-5
v_call: TRBV7-2

cdr3_nt: TGTGCCACCAGCACGCAAGTCAATCAGCCCCAGCATTTT
cdr3_aa: CATSTQVNQPQHF
d_call: -
clone_size: -
j_call: TRBJ1-5
v_call: TRBV15

cdr3_nt: TGTGCCAGCAGTTTGTACCCCGACAGGGAAGCTTTCTTT
cdr3_aa: CASSLYPDREAFF
d_call: -
clone_size: -
j_call: TRBJ1-1
v_call: TRBV27

cdr3_nt: TGTGCCAGCAGCTTAGAGGTTGGCGCAGATGAGCAGTTCTTC
cdr3_aa: CASSLEVGADEQFF
d_call: -
clone_size: few
j_call: TRBJ2-1
v_call: TRBV7-2

cdr3_nt: TGTGCCATCAACTCGCTAGCGGGCTATGGCTACACCTTC
cdr3_aa: CAINSLAGYGYTF
d_call: -
clone_size: once
j_call: TRBJ1-2
v_call: TRBV10-3

cdr3_nt: TGTGCCAGCAGTTACTCCAGGGGGCTGGAGACCCAGTACTTC
cdr3_aa: CASSYSRGLETQYF
d_call: TRBD1
clone_size: -
j_call: TRBJ2-5
v_call: TRBV6-6

cdr3_nt: TGCAGCGTTGTAGGGGGGTGGAACACTGAAGCTTTCTTT
cdr3_aa: CSVVGGWNTEAFF
d_call: -
clone_size: few
j_call: TRBJ1-1
v_call: TRBV29-1

cdr3_nt: TGTGCCAGCAGCTTAGAGGGACTGCCGGGGGCAGAGACCCAGTACTTC
cdr3_aa: CASSLEGLPGAETQYF
d_call: -
clone_size: -
j_call: TRBJ2-5
v_call: TRBV7-8

cdr3_nt: TGCGCCAGCAGCACGACTAGCGGGAGGGCCTTTGAGCAGTTCTTC
cdr3_aa: CASSTTSGRAFEQFF
d_call: TRBD2
clone_size: -
j_call: TRBJ2-1
v_call: TRBV5-1